This T cell receptor beta chain came from a study of blood T cells in healthy people across ages. PCR was performed a second time for roughly 7 to 12 cycles using a sample-barcoded 5' primer and a J-beta primer mix. TCRdb called the 5' RACE reads again in MiXCR, with one record for every CDR3 protein. The repertoire holds around 800,000 distinct CDR3 sequences, with roughly 25% as singletons. This clonotype was recorded a few times. The CDR3 extends over 16 amino acids. Germline-derived CDR1 and CDR2 are SNHLY and FYNNEI. J gave up 7 bases and V 10 bases, and 12 bases lay outside the gene matches. The same specimen was also included in a second study, on T cells of mothers and their children.

The specimen sequenced was blood. The clonotype originates from a boy younger than 18 in good health. This chain links TRBV2 with TRBJ2-2; 13 bases are a match to TRBD2. The CDR3 DNA sequence: TGTGCCACCTTTGTGAGGACTAGCGGGGGAATCGGGGAGCTGTTTTTT. Residues: CATFVRTSGGIGELFF.